These T cell receptor beta chains were read from a single sample in a study of T cells of healthy individuals. TCRdb passed the 5' RACE reads through MiXCR, listing each CDR3 protein once. In the table there are approximately 100,000 distinct CDR3 sequences, about 16% of which are singletons. The receptor source for this set is a human donor in good health. Both conserved end residues are part of each CDR3. The order of the fields is J gene, V gene, D gene, clone size, CDR3 protein, CDR3 DNA. The D gene is left open where the match is weak. Only some rows state a clone size, as once, few, many or a class for expanded clones.

J gene: TRBJ2-6
V gene: TRBV6-5
D gene: TRBD2
clone size: -
CDR3 protein: CASSYGTSGSTGANVLTF
CDR3 DNA: TGTGCCAGCAGTTACGGGACTAGCGGGAGCACTGGGGCCAACGTCCTGACTTTC

J gene: TRBJ1-3
V gene: TRBV30
D gene: -
clone size: many
CDR3 protein: CAWSEGGDSGNTIYF
CDR3 DNA: TGTGCCTGGAGTGAGGGGGGTGACTCTGGAAACACCATATATTTT

J gene: TRBJ2-1
V gene: TRBV20-1
D gene: -
clone size: -
CDR3 protein: CSTSHYNEQFF
CDR3 DNA: TGCAGTACTTCCCACTACAATGAGCAGTTCTTC

J gene: TRBJ2-7
V gene: TRBV19
D gene: -
clone size: -
CDR3 protein: CASSMIGASYEQYF
CDR3 DNA: TGTGCCAGTAGTATGATCGGGGCCTCCTACGAGCAGTACTTC

J gene: TRBJ2-7
V gene: TRBV2
D gene: TRBD1
clone size: many
CDR3 protein: CASSERDRGRLNEQYF
CDR3 DNA: TGTGCCAGCAGTGAAAGGGACAGGGGGCGCTTAAACGAGCAGTACTTC

J gene: TRBJ2-6
V gene: TRBV4-2
D gene: TRBD1
clone size: -
CDR3 protein: CASSEDRGSDGANVLTF
CDR3 DNA: TGTGCCAGCAGCGAGGACAGGGGGAGCGACGGGGCCAACGTCCTGACTTTC

J gene: TRBJ2-2
V gene: TRBV25-1
D gene: -
clone size: -
CDR3 protein: CASGRGDAGELFF
CDR3 DNA: TGTGCCAGCGGTCGGGGCGATGCCGGGGAGCTGTTTTTT

J gene: TRBJ2-1
V gene: TRBV6-2/TRBV6-3
D gene: TRBD1
clone size: -
CDR3 protein: CASSYGVTGDIDEQFF
CDR3 DNA: TGTGCCAGCAGTTACGGGGTTACAGGGGACATCGATGAGCAGTTCTTC

J gene: TRBJ2-3
V gene: TRBV19
D gene: -
clone size: -
CDR3 protein: CASKGTGTHTDTQYF
CDR3 DNA: TGTGCCAGCAAGGGGACCGGGACTCACACAGATACGCAGTATTTT

J gene: TRBJ2-5
V gene: TRBV20-1
D gene: -
clone size: -
CDR3 protein: CSARSSWTQYF
CDR3 DNA: TGCAGTGCTAGATCCTCCTGGACCCAGTACTTC

J gene: TRBJ1-1
V gene: TRBV3-1
D gene: TRBD1
clone size: few
CDR3 protein: CASSPNRGTNTEAFF
CDR3 DNA: TGTGCCAGCAGCCCCAACAGGGGGACGAACACTGAAGCTTTCTTT

J gene: TRBJ1-5
V gene: TRBV29-1
D gene: TRBD1
clone size: few
CDR3 protein: CSVGQGNSNQPQHF
CDR3 DNA: TGCAGCGTTGGACAGGGAAATAGCAATCAGCCCCAGCATTTT

J gene: TRBJ2-4
V gene: TRBV7-2
D gene: -
clone size: -
CDR3 protein: CASSPPGIAKNIQYF
CDR3 DNA: TGTGCCAGCAGCCCCCCCGGGATAGCCAAAAACATTCAGTACTTC

J gene: TRBJ2-1
V gene: TRBV4-3
D gene: TRBD2
clone size: -
CDR3 protein: CASSQDLAGEQFF
CDR3 DNA: TGCGCCAGCAGCCAGGATTTAGCGGGGGAGCAGTTCTTC

J gene: TRBJ2-1
V gene: TRBV5-1
D gene: TRBD2
clone size: -
CDR3 protein: CASKPGLGSYNEQFF
CDR3 DNA: TGCGCCAGCAAACCGGGACTAGGTTCCTACAATGAGCAGTTCTTC

J gene: TRBJ2-3
V gene: TRBV27
D gene: -
clone size: few
CDR3 protein: CASSLSFGTQYF
CDR3 DNA: TGTGCCAGCAGTTTATCGTTTGGGACGCAGTATTTT

J gene: TRBJ2-1
V gene: TRBV11-2
D gene: TRBD2
clone size: few
CDR3 protein: CASSWSGSLSEQFF
CDR3 DNA: TGTGCCAGCAGCTGGAGCGGGAGTTTGAGTGAGCAGTTCTTC

J gene: TRBJ1-1
V gene: TRBV4-2
D gene: TRBD1
clone size: many
CDR3 protein: CASSTTGVAFF
CDR3 DNA: TGTGCCAGCAGCACCACAGGGGTCGCTTTCTTT

J gene: TRBJ2-5
V gene: TRBV7-9
D gene: -
clone size: -
CDR3 protein: CASSPDSPETQYF
CDR3 DNA: TGTGCCAGCAGCCCCGACAGCCCTGAGACCCAGTACTTC

J gene: TRBJ2-5
V gene: TRBV20-1
D gene: -
clone size: -
CDR3 protein: CSALARETQYF
CDR3 DNA: TGCAGTGCTTTGGCCCGAGAGACCCAGTACTTC

J gene: TRBJ2-7
V gene: TRBV28
D gene: -
clone size: many
CDR3 protein: CASSTTGPQGSYEQYF
CDR3 DNA: TGTGCCAGCAGTACAACAGGTCCCCAGGGCTCCTACGAGCAGTACTTC

J gene: TRBJ1-5
V gene: TRBV6-1
D gene: -
clone size: -
CDR3 protein: CASSGAVRNQPQHF
CDR3 DNA: TGTGCCAGCAGTGGGGCAGTAAGAAATCAGCCCCAGCATTTT

J gene: TRBJ2-2
V gene: TRBV2
D gene: -
clone size: -
CDR3 protein: CASSEEGVGELFF
CDR3 DNA: TGTGCCAGCAGTGAAGAGGGGGTCGGGGAGCTGTTTTTT

J gene: TRBJ2-2
V gene: TRBV20-1
D gene: TRBD2
clone size: -
CDR3 protein: CSARDRRSGVGGELFF
CDR3 DNA: TGCAGTGCTAGAGATCGGCGTAGCGGGGTCGGCGGGGAGCTGTTTTTT

J gene: TRBJ1-6
V gene: TRBV6-2/TRBV6-3
D gene: -
clone size: -
CDR3 protein: CASSLPGRDNSPLHF
CDR3 DNA: TGTGCCAGCAGCCTACCGGGACGAGATAATTCACCCCTCCACTTT

J gene: TRBJ2-1
V gene: TRBV20-1
D gene: TRBD1
clone size: few
CDR3 protein: CSAPDRSSYNEQFF
CDR3 DNA: TGCAGTGCCCCGGACAGGAGCTCCTACAATGAGCAGTTCTTC

J gene: TRBJ1-2
V gene: TRBV6-5
D gene: -
clone size: -
CDR3 protein: CASSYSVALYGYTF
CDR3 DNA: TGTGCCAGCAGTTACTCGGTAGCTCTCTATGGCTACACCTTC

J gene: TRBJ2-5
V gene: TRBV6-2/TRBV6-3
D gene: TRBD1
clone size: few
CDR3 protein: CASIRGRQETQYF
CDR3 DNA: TGTGCCAGCATTAGGGGGCGTCAAGAGACCCAGTACTTC

J gene: TRBJ1-5
V gene: TRBV6-6
D gene: -
clone size: -
CDR3 protein: CASSYQGGSQPQHF
CDR3 DNA: TGTGCCAGCAGTTATCAGGGAGGTAGTCAGCCCCAGCATTTT

J gene: TRBJ2-3
V gene: TRBV9
D gene: -
clone size: -
CDR3 protein: CASSVTTAGPTDTQYF
CDR3 DNA: TGTGCCAGCAGCGTAACCACCGCGGGGCCCACAGATACGCAGTATTTT

J gene: TRBJ2-2
V gene: TRBV6-2/TRBV6-3
D gene: TRBD2
clone size: -
CDR3 protein: CASGPTSGRVNTGELFF
CDR3 DNA: TGTGCCAGCGGACCGACTAGCGGGAGGGTGAACACCGGGGAGCTGTTTTTT

J gene: TRBJ2-7
V gene: TRBV29-1
D gene: TRBD2
clone size: many
CDR3 protein: CSPGLAESYEQYF
CDR3 DNA: TGCAGCCCCGGACTAGCGGAATCATACGAGCAGTACTTC

J gene: TRBJ1-2
V gene: TRBV6-1
D gene: -
clone size: -
CDR3 protein: CASSEVGPGGYTF
CDR3 DNA: TGTGCCAGCAGTGAAGTCGGACCGGGGGGCTACACCTTC

J gene: TRBJ2-3
V gene: TRBV7-9
D gene: TRBD2
clone size: -
CDR3 protein: CASSRGLGRTDTQYF
CDR3 DNA: TGTGCCAGCAGCAGAGGACTAGGTCGAACAGATACGCAGTATTTT

J gene: TRBJ2-5
V gene: TRBV4-2
D gene: TRBD2
clone size: few
CDR3 protein: CASSQDVASGSGKTQYF
CDR3 DNA: TGTGCCAGCAGCCAAGATGTCGCTAGCGGGAGCGGGAAGACCCAGTACTTC

J gene: TRBJ2-1
V gene: TRBV28
D gene: -
clone size: few
CDR3 protein: CASNTPSTSDEQFF
CDR3 DNA: TGTGCCAGCAATACGCCGTCTACCTCCGATGAGCAGTTCTTC

J gene: TRBJ2-7
V gene: TRBV27
D gene: -
clone size: few
CDR3 protein: CASSWGITREQYF
CDR3 DNA: TGTGCCAGCAGTTGGGGGATTACCCGGGAGCAGTACTTC

J gene: TRBJ1-1
V gene: TRBV15
D gene: -
clone size: many
CDR3 protein: CATSRGVNTEAFF
CDR3 DNA: TGTGCCACCAGCAGAGGAGTGAACACTGAAGCTTTCTTT

J gene: TRBJ2-1
V gene: TRBV15
D gene: -
clone size: -
CDR3 protein: CATSRDMTSYNEQFF
CDR3 DNA: TGTGCCACCAGCAGAGATATGACTAGCTACAATGAGCAGTTCTTC

J gene: TRBJ2-1
V gene: TRBV20-1
D gene: TRBD2
clone size: many
CDR3 protein: CSADSGRSYNEQFF
CDR3 DNA: TGCAGTGCTGACAGCGGGAGGTCTTACAATGAGCAGTTCTTC

J gene: TRBJ2-2
V gene: TRBV11-1
D gene: -
clone size: many
CDR3 protein: CASSLVRSSTGELFF
CDR3 DNA: TGTGCCAGCAGCTTAGTCAGGTCTTCCACCGGGGAGCTGTTTTTT

J gene: TRBJ2-1
V gene: TRBV24-1
D gene: -
clone size: few
CDR3 protein: CATSATRNEQFF
CDR3 DNA: TGTGCCACCAGTGCCACCAGGAATGAGCAGTTCTTC